Following are 2 T cell receptor beta chains from one sample sequenced in a study of blood T cell repertoires in COVID-19. Repertoires were generated with immunoSEQ multiplex PCR, while TCRdb's copy carries only in-frame clones and drops some. The data contain a few hundred thousand clones, 85% to 90% of them singletons. Sequenced input: peripheral blood. These receptors all stem from a woman in her sixties with COVID-19, enrolled during active disease.

The J gene is TRBJ2-5, the V gene TRBV12-5; TRBD2 matches at 8 bases. The CDR3 runs 14 residues. Germline V lookup: CDR1 LGHNT, CDR2 FRNRAP. The V gene end was trimmed by 7 bases and the J gene end by 5 bases; junction bases not matched to a gene: 9. The CDR3 bases are TGTGCTAGTGCCACCGGGGGGGTAAGGGAGACCCAGTACTTC. Amino acid sequence: CASATGGVRETQYF.

The chain combines TRBV6-2 or TRBV6-3 with TRBJ1-3; TRBD1 is a possible D gene (5 bases). CDR1 and CDR2 (germline): MNHEY, SVGEGT. The CDR3 covers 17 residues. Trimming pared 6 bases from V and 0 bases from J, leaving 18 bases between. In DNA, the CDR3 is TGTGCCAGCAGCCCTCGTACAGGTCTTAGCTCTGGAAACACCATATATTTT. Amino acids: CASSPRTGLSSGNTIYF.